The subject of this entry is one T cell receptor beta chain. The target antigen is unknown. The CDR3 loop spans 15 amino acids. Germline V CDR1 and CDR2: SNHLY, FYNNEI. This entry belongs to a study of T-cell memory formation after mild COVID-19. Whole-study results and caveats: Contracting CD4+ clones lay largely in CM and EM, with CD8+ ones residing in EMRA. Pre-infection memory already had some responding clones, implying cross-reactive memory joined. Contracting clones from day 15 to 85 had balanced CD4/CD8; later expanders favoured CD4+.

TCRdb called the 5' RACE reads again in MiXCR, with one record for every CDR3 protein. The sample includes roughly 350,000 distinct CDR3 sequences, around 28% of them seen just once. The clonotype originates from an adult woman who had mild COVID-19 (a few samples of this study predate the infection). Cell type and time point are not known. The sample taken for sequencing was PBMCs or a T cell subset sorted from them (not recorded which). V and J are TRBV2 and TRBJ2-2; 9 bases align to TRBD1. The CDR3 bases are TGTGCTACCTCCGGGACAGGGTCACGAACCGGGGAGCTGTTTTTT. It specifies CATSGTGSRTGELFF.